A selection of T cell receptor beta chains follows, all from one sample in a study of T cell changes during pregnancy in multiple sclerosis. Some clones are missing from TCRdb's copy, which holds only in-frame ones; the method was immunoSEQ multiplex PCR. The data contain around 60,000 clones, about 89% of them singletons. Sequencing used CD4+ T cells from peripheral blood mononuclear cells, obtained after pregnancy. These receptors were obtained from a female donor in good health, enrolled as a control in a pregnancy study. CDR3s include the opening cysteine and the closing phenylalanine or tryptophan. A D gene is named only where the DNA matches it firmly. Clone sizes are given selectively: once, few, many, or a class where the clone is expanded.

clone size: once
V gene: TRBV5-1
J gene: TRBJ1-2
D gene: .
CDR3 protein: CASSLGTSNYGYTF
CDR3 DNA: TGCGCCAGCAGCTTGGGGACAAGCAACTATGGCTACACCTTC

clone size: .
V gene: TRBV30
J gene: TRBJ1-1
D gene: TRBD1
CDR3 protein: CAWSVRDRGSAFF
CDR3 DNA: TGTGCCTGGAGTGTCCGGGACAGGGGTTCGGCTTTCTTT

clone size: .
V gene: TRBV28
J gene: TRBJ1-1
D gene: .
CDR3 protein: CASTPWGGMNTEAFF
CDR3 DNA: TGTGCCAGCACCCCTTGGGGGGGTATGAACACTGAAGCTTTCTTT

clone size: .
V gene: TRBV30
J gene: TRBJ2-2
D gene: .
CDR3 protein: CAWSPGLTSVTGELFF
CDR3 DNA: TGTGCCTGGTCACCGGGACTCACAAGTGTTACCGGGGAGCTGTTTTTT

clone size: .
V gene: TRBV19
J gene: TRBJ1-6
D gene: .
CDR3 protein: CASSIVGGDSPLHF
CDR3 DNA: TGTGCCAGTAGTATAGTGGGGGGGGATTCACCCCTCCACTTT

clone size: .
V gene: TRBV7-3
J gene: TRBJ2-3
D gene: TRBD2
CDR3 protein: CASSPKVYGGGLTDTQYF
CDR3 DNA: TGTGCCAGCAGCCCAAAGGTGTACGGCGGGGGACTCACAGATACGCAGTATTTT

clone size: .
V gene: TRBV11-2
J gene: TRBJ1-2
D gene: TRBD1
CDR3 protein: CASSEQGGGYTF
CDR3 DNA: TGTGCCAGCAGCGAGCAGGGGGGAGGCTACACCTTC

clone size: .
V gene: TRBV7-2
J gene: TRBJ1-5
D gene: .
CDR3 protein: CASSLDPGTSHQPQHF
CDR3 DNA: TGTGCCAGCAGCTTAGATCCCGGGACATCACATCAGCCCCAGCATTTT

clone size: .
V gene: TRBV29-1
J gene: TRBJ2-1
D gene: TRBD2
CDR3 protein: CSVRLAGVGEQFF
CDR3 DNA: TGCAGCGTCCGACTAGCGGGGGTGGGTGAGCAGTTCTTC

clone size: .
V gene: TRBV21-1
J gene: TRBJ1-2
D gene: .
CDR3 protein: CASSKRGGTDGYGYTF
CDR3 DNA: TGTGCCAGCAGCAAAAGGGGAGGTACAGACGGCTATGGCTACACCTTC

clone size: .
V gene: TRBV7-9
J gene: TRBJ2-7
D gene: .
CDR3 protein: CASRLTYEQYF
CDR3 DNA: TGTGCCAGCAGACTGACCTACGAGCAGTACTTC

clone size: .
V gene: TRBV9
J gene: TRBJ1-1
D gene: TRBD1
CDR3 protein: CASSSTPGTGFEAFF
CDR3 DNA: TGTGCCAGCAGCTCAACGCCCGGGACAGGGTTTGAAGCTTTCTTT

clone size: .
V gene: TRBV7-9
J gene: TRBJ2-1
D gene: TRBD2
CDR3 protein: CASSSSGGADNEQFF
CDR3 DNA: TGTGCCAGCAGTTCTAGCGGGGGGGCCGACAATGAGCAGTTCTTC

clone size: .
V gene: TRBV10-3
J gene: TRBJ1-3
D gene: TRBD1
CDR3 protein: CATRVEGARGNTIYF
CDR3 DNA: TGTGCCACCCGAGTTGAGGGGGCGAGAGGAAACACCATATATTTT

clone size: .
V gene: TRBV7-2
J gene: TRBJ1-1
D gene: TRBD1
CDR3 protein: CASTKGQGLSSEAFF
CDR3 DNA: TGTGCCAGCACTAAGGGACAGGGGCTGAGTTCTGAAGCTTTCTTT

clone size: few
V gene: TRBV9
J gene: TRBJ1-1
D gene: .
CDR3 protein: CASSPQLNTEAFF
CDR3 DNA: TGTGCCAGCAGCCCACAGCTGAACACTGAAGCTTTCTTT

clone size: .
V gene: TRBV7-2
J gene: TRBJ2-5
D gene: TRBD1
CDR3 protein: CASSLDTGVQYF
CDR3 DNA: TGTGCCAGCAGCTTAGACACAGGGGTCCAGTACTTC

clone size: .
V gene: TRBV9
J gene: TRBJ1-2
D gene: .
CDR3 protein: CASSARTGWAEGYTF
CDR3 DNA: TGTGCCAGCAGCGCGCGTACAGGCTGGGCGGAAGGCTACACCTTC

clone size: few
V gene: TRBV5-6
J gene: TRBJ2-5
D gene: .
CDR3 protein: CASSPWGLQETQYF
CDR3 DNA: TGTGCCAGCAGCCCCTGGGGGCTCCAAGAGACCCAGTACTTC

clone size: .
V gene: TRBV9
J gene: TRBJ1-3
D gene: TRBD1
CDR3 protein: CASSVDRGRNTIYF
CDR3 DNA: TGTGCCAGCAGCGTAGACAGGGGGAGAAACACCATATATTTT

clone size: .
V gene: TRBV6-5
J gene: TRBJ1-1
D gene: .
CDR3 protein: CASSYSGGLGTEAFF
CDR3 DNA: TGTGCCAGCAGTTACTCGGGGGGGCTAGGCACTGAAGCTTTCTTT

clone size: .
V gene: TRBV9
J gene: TRBJ2-2
D gene: TRBD1
CDR3 protein: CASSVVPLGTGVTGELFF
CDR3 DNA: TGTGCCAGCAGCGTCGTCCCCCTCGGGACAGGGGTCACCGGGGAGCTGTTTTTT

clone size: .
V gene: TRBV7-9
J gene: TRBJ2-7
D gene: TRBD1
CDR3 protein: CASSRDRSTYEQYF
CDR3 DNA: TGTGCCAGCAGCCGGGACAGGAGTACCTACGAGCAGTACTTC

clone size: .
V gene: TRBV5-1
J gene: TRBJ2-1
D gene: TRBD1
CDR3 protein: CASSTDRVDGEQFF
CDR3 DNA: TGCGCCAGCAGCACCGACAGGGTTGACGGTGAGCAGTTCTTC

clone size: .
V gene: TRBV18
J gene: TRBJ1-6
D gene: TRBD1
CDR3 protein: CASSPRTGDNSPLHF
CDR3 DNA: TGTGCCAGCTCACCACGGACAGGAGATAATTCACCCCTCCACTTT

clone size: .
V gene: TRBV5-5
J gene: TRBJ1-1
D gene: .
CDR3 protein: CASSLQGSTEAFF
CDR3 DNA: TGTGCCAGCAGCTTGCAGGGGAGCACTGAAGCTTTCTTT

clone size: .
V gene: TRBV7-2
J gene: TRBJ1-1
D gene: TRBD1
CDR3 protein: CASGAGGTEAFF
CDR3 DNA: TGTGCCAGCGGGGCAGGGGGCACTGAAGCTTTCTTT

clone size: .
V gene: TRBV5-1
J gene: TRBJ2-7
D gene: TRBD1
CDR3 protein: CASSAGTAPYEQYF
CDR3 DNA: TGCGCCAGCAGCGCCGGGACAGCTCCCTACGAGCAGTACTTC

clone size: .
V gene: TRBV5-6
J gene: TRBJ1-1
D gene: .
CDR3 protein: CASSLIPGHTMNTEAFF
CDR3 DNA: TGTGCCAGCAGCCTAATTCCGGGACACACGATGAACACTGAAGCTTTCTTT

clone size: .
V gene: TRBV18
J gene: TRBJ2-2
D gene: .
CDR3 protein: CASSPRTVNTGELFF
CDR3 DNA: TGTGCCAGCTCACCCCGGACAGTTAACACCGGGGAGCTGTTTTTT

clone size: .
V gene: TRBV6-6
J gene: TRBJ1-1
D gene: TRBD1
CDR3 protein: CASTTTGDVTEAFF
CDR3 DNA: TGTGCCAGCACCACGACAGGGGATGTCACTGAAGCTTTCTTT

clone size: .
V gene: TRBV6-6
J gene: TRBJ1-1
D gene: TRBD1
CDR3 protein: CASRGGTVEAFF
CDR3 DNA: TGTGCCAGCAGGGGCGGGACAGTTGAAGCTTTCTTT

clone size: .
V gene: TRBV6-1
J gene: TRBJ1-5
D gene: .
CDR3 protein: CASSSQTGINQPQHF
CDR3 DNA: TGTGCCAGCAGTTCCCAAACAGGAATTAATCAGCCCCAGCATTTT

clone size: .
V gene: TRBV20-1
J gene: TRBJ2-3
D gene: .
CDR3 protein: CSATRVDTQYF
CDR3 DNA: TGCAGTGCTACCCGGGTAGATACGCAGTATTTT

clone size: .
V gene: TRBV6-5
J gene: TRBJ1-6
D gene: .
CDR3 protein: CASRLQGRNSPLHF
CDR3 DNA: TGTGCCAGCAGACTCCAGGGTCGTAATTCACCCCTCCACTTT

clone size: few
V gene: TRBV27
J gene: TRBJ1-2
D gene: TRBD1
CDR3 protein: CASRTTGSNYGYTF
CDR3 DNA: TGTGCCAGCAGGACGACAGGGAGTAACTATGGCTACACCTTC

clone size: .
V gene: TRBV5-1
J gene: TRBJ2-1
D gene: TRBD2
CDR3 protein: CASTQEAGRSYNEQFF
CDR3 DNA: TGCGCCAGCACCCAGGAAGCGGGGAGGAGTTACAATGAGCAGTTCTTC

clone size: .
V gene: TRBV2
J gene: TRBJ2-7
D gene: .
CDR3 protein: CASSGRDWSYEQYF
CDR3 DNA: TGTGCCAGCAGTGGGAGGGATTGGTCCTACGAGCAGTACTTC

clone size: .
V gene: TRBV6-5
J gene: TRBJ2-2
D gene: .
CDR3 protein: CASSYATGYTGELFF
CDR3 DNA: TGTGCCAGCAGTTACGCGACTGGATACACCGGGGAGCTGTTTTTT

clone size: .
V gene: TRBV7-9
J gene: TRBJ1-1
D gene: .
CDR3 protein: CASSLGYMNTEAFF
CDR3 DNA: TGTGCCAGCAGCTTAGGTTATATGAACACTGAAGCTTTCTTT

clone size: .
V gene: TRBV23-1
J gene: TRBJ2-5
D gene: TRBD2
CDR3 protein: CASSQPLSGAGGRREETQYF
CDR3 DNA: TGCGCCAGCAGTCAACCCCTGAGTGGAGCGGGGGGCCGCCGGGAAGAGACCCAGTACTTC

clone size: .
V gene: TRBV6-5
J gene: TRBJ1-1
D gene: .
CDR3 protein: CASRHLSGGNTEAFF
CDR3 DNA: TGTGCCAGCAGACACCTGAGCGGTGGGAACACTGAAGCTTTCTTT

clone size: .
V gene: TRBV7-2
J gene: TRBJ2-3
D gene: TRBD2
CDR3 protein: CASSLEAGAQYF
CDR3 DNA: TGTGCCAGCAGCTTAGAGGCGGGGGCGCAGTATTTT

clone size: .
V gene: TRBV4-3
J gene: TRBJ2-3
D gene: TRBD2
CDR3 protein: CASSRKSASGEADTQYF
CDR3 DNA: TGCGCCAGCAGCCGAAAGTCGGCTAGCGGAGAAGCAGATACGCAGTATTTT

clone size: .
V gene: TRBV15
J gene: TRBJ1-5
D gene: .
CDR3 protein: CATSRETGHQPQHF
CDR3 DNA: TGTGCCACCAGCAGAGAGACAGGCCATCAGCCCCAGCATTTT

clone size: .
V gene: TRBV9
J gene: TRBJ2-3
D gene: .
CDR3 protein: CASSPGLRTDTQYF
CDR3 DNA: TGTGCCAGCAGCCCGGGACTTCGCACAGATACGCAGTATTTT

clone size: .
V gene: TRBV4-1
J gene: TRBJ1-6
D gene: .
CDR3 protein: CASSQDQGTSPLHF
CDR3 DNA: TGCGCCAGCAGCCAAGATCAGGGAACCTCACCCCTCCACTTT

clone size: .
V gene: TRBV19
J gene: TRBJ2-3
D gene: TRBD2
CDR3 protein: CASSTQIAGPPPDTQYF
CDR3 DNA: TGTGCCAGTAGTACCCAGATAGCGGGGCCGCCGCCAGATACGCAGTATTTT

clone size: .
V gene: TRBV4-1
J gene: TRBJ1-3
D gene: .
CDR3 protein: CASSQVLWEGNTIYF
CDR3 DNA: TGCGCCAGCAGCCAAGTTTTGTGGGAGGGAAACACCATATATTTT

clone size: few
V gene: TRBV2
J gene: TRBJ1-4
D gene: TRBD1
CDR3 protein: CASSPGTGFLATNEKLFF
CDR3 DNA: TGTGCCAGCAGCCCCGGGACAGGGTTCCTTGCAACTAATGAAAAACTGTTTTTT

clone size: .
V gene: TRBV6-5
J gene: TRBJ2-7
D gene: .
CDR3 protein: CASSRQYEQYF
CDR3 DNA: TGTGCCAGCAGTCGACAGTACGAGCAGTACTTC

clone size: .
V gene: TRBV7-9
J gene: TRBJ2-3
D gene: TRBD1
CDR3 protein: CASSLGQGGTDTQYF
CDR3 DNA: TGTGCCAGCAGCCTGGGACAGGGGGGCACAGATACGCAGTATTTT